Shown below are 12 T cell receptor beta chains from a single sample sequenced in a study of cytomegalovirus exposure and HLA in healthy donors (dated by TCRdb to about 2017). The receptor library was made with the immunoSEQ multiplex PCR assay. The source is immuneACCESS, and TCRdb retained only in-frame sequences with V and J called. Part of the clones is not carried over; for the studies checked, unresolved V genes explain less than half of this, and the remainder is unexplained. In all, the sample holds around 70,000 clones, and 90% to 95% of those were seen once. The ten largest clones take up about 1.6% of the sample. Sequenced input: PBMCs. The receptors were gathered from a man aged 18 to 29 in good health and CMV-seropositive.

The chain joins TRBV7-2 to TRBJ1-5; tentative D call: TRBD1 (6 bases). Trimming left V 5 bases short and J 4 bases short, with 15 bases between. This CDR3 is 15 amino acids long. Germline CDR1 SGHTA, CDR2 FQGNSA. The CDR3 coding sequence is TGTGCCAGCAGCCCCAGGGGAATTTCAAATCAGCCCCAGCATTTT. It specifies CASSPRGISNQPQHF.

This clone was counted a single time. Here the CDR3 DNA reads TGTGCCAGTAGTCCCCCCGCGGGGCGAGCACTCACCGGGGAGCTGTTTTTT. This gives the protein CASSPPAGRALTGELFF. This sequence joins TRBV19 and TRBJ2-2, with D perhaps matching TRBD2 (6 bases). The V gene lost 5 bases and the J gene lost 4 bases, with 20 bases spanning the gap. Germline lookup yields CDR1 LNHDA and CDR2 SQIVND (reference sequence). The CDR3 is made up of 17 amino acids.

The chain's CDR3 is CASSLGPGGADEAFF. In DNA form, the CDR3 reads TGCGCCAGCAGCCTAGGACCGGGGGGCGCAGACGAAGCTTTCTTT. The chain links TRBV5-1 to TRBJ1-1, with a tentative D call TRBD1 (6 bases). V dropped 4 bases and J dropped 8 bases, with 21 bases sitting between them. Germline CDR1 and CDR2: SGHRS and YFSETQ. CDR3 size: 15 residues.

The genes are TRBV5-4 and TRBJ1-2, with D perhaps matching TRBD1 (5 bases). Germline CDR1 SGHNT, CDR2 YYREEE (reference sequence). The V gene lost 4 bases and the J gene lost 0 bases, with 10 bases spanning the gap. CDR3 length: 14 amino acids. The CDR3 loop reads CASSAGRANYGYTF. As DNA, the CDR3 is TGTGCCAGCAGCGCGGGACGAGCTAACTATGGCTACACCTTC.

The chain uses TRBV11-2 and TRBJ2-3, with a tentative D call TRBD1 (5 bases). Trimming took off 0 bases at V and 6 bases at J, with 13 bases between the two ends. Germline assignment: CDR1 SGHAT and CDR2 FQNNGV. CDR3 size: 15 residues. CDR3 in DNA: TGTGCCAGCAGCTTAGATGTCCAGGGTACGGATACGCAGTATTTT. This translates into CASSLDVQGTDTQYF.

The chain has TRBV6-5 and TRBJ2-5, with D maybe TRBD1 (5 bases). CDR1 MNHEY and CDR2 SVGAGI come from the germline V gene. V was pared by 4 bases and J by 6 bases, with 12 bases between. The length of the CDR3 is 13 residues. CDR3 sequence reads: CASSLQGTQTQYF. The CDR3 DNA reads TGTGCCAGCAGTTTGCAGGGTACTCAGACCCAGTACTTC.

V gene TRBV7-3 combines with J gene TRBJ2-1, with a weak D call TRBD2 (5 bases). Trimming cost V 5 bases and J 13 bases, with 24 bases left between them. The germline gives CDR1 SGHTA, CDR2 FQGTGA. The CDR3 is made up of 15 amino acids. The DNA of the CDR3 is TGTGCCAGCAGCCCGACCCAATCCTCGGGGAAAGGACAGTTCTTC. Amino acid sequence: CASSPTQSSGKGQFF.

V is TRBV30 and J is TRBJ2-5, with a tentative D call TRBD2 (6 bases). Germline V gene lookup returns CDR1 GTSNPN and CDR2 SVGIG (reference sequence). V was cut by 7 bases and J by 5 bases, with 17 bases left in between. The CDR3 extends over 13 amino acids. The CDR3 here is CASAGGVWETQYF. For the CDR3, the DNA is TGTGCCTCGGCCGGAGGGGTTTGGGAGACCCAGTACTTC.

About this clone itself: The junction departs from germline at one end; a sequencing error may be responsible. This chain joins TRBV7-7 and TRBJ1-5; 8 nucleotides agree with TRBD1. Germline CDR1 and CDR2: SSHAT and FNYEAQ (reference sequence). CDR3 length: 19 residues. This chain's CDR3 is CASSLVSSWSGQGDQPQHF. DNA for the CDR3: TGTGCTAGCAGCTTAGTCTCTTCGTGGTCTGGACAGGGCGATCAGCCCCAGCATTTT.

The chain uses TRBV28 and TRBJ2-7; 7 bases match TRBD1. This CDR3 is 18 amino acids long. Germline CDR1 is MDHEN and CDR2 is SYDVKM. V lost 6 bases, J lost 3 bases, and 20 bases stayed unmatched. CDR3 region: CASSSTGAGTKRDYEQYF. The CDR3 region has the DNA TGTGCCAGCAGCTCCACAGGGGCAGGAACGAAAAGGGACTACGAGCAGTACTTC.

This chain links TRBV6-5 with TRBJ1-2, with 9 nucleotides matching TRBD1. V lost 11 bases, J lost 4 bases, and 11 bases stayed unmatched. The CDR3 is 14 amino acids. CDR1 is MNHEY and CDR2 is SVGAGI in the germline V gene. CDR3 region: CAASSSGQGYGYTF. The CDR3 DNA reads as TGTGCCGCCAGCAGTTCGGGACAGGGCTATGGCTACACCTTC.

The chain carries TRBV2 and TRBJ2-1; 16 bases align to TRBD2. Germline V gene sequence: CDR1 SNHLY, CDR2 FYNNEI. V lost 6 bases, J lost 2 bases, and 10 bases stayed unmatched. The CDR3 is 19 residues long. CDR3 in amino acids: CASRDNTGTSGRAYNEQFF. The CDR3 DNA follows: TGTGCCAGCAGAGACAATACCGGGACTAGCGGGAGGGCCTACAATGAGCAGTTCTTC.